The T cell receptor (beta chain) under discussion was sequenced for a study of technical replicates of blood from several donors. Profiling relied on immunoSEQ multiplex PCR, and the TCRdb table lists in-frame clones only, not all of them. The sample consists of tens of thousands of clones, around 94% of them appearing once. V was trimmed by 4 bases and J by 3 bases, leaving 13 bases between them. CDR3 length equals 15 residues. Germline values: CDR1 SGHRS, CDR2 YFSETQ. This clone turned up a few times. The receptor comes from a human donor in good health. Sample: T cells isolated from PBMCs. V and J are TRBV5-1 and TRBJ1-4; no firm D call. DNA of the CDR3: TGCGCCAGCAGCCTAGAGCCTGGGTCTAATGAAAAACTGTTTTTT. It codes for CASSLEPGSNEKLFF.